A selection of T cell receptor beta chains follows, all from one sample in a study of control samples from healthy donors and cancer patients. Assay used: immunoSEQ multiplex PCR; TCRdb lists only in-frame clones, some missing. Among under 95,000 clones, just over 90% were seen once, and the ten largest hold 0.92%. The sample consisted of blood. All receptors come from a woman in her 30s in good health. Both conserved end residues are part of each CDR3. The order of the fields is clone size, V gene, CDR3 protein. The listing skips clone size in some rows; elsewhere it reads once, few, many or a size class.

size: NA; V: TRBV7-9; CDR3: CASSFSSQGYTF
size: NA; V: TRBV7-2; CDR3: CASSSGVAGNTIYF
size: NA; V: TRBV7-2; CDR3: CASSFSGSYNEQFF
size: NA; V: TRBV18; CDR3: CASSPPKLGPKNIQYF
size: NA; V: TRBV4-1; CDR3: CASSQERGGLFFGPQHF
size: NA; V: TRBV6-5; CDR3: CASSKRGPGTQYF
size: NA; V: TRBV5-5; CDR3: CASSLEASVHGYGYTF
size: NA; V: TRBV4-2; CDR3: CASSRPTSGLSYEQYF
size: NA; V: TRBV7-2; CDR3: CASAAQGNSNQPQHF
size: NA; V: TRBV5-1; CDR3: CASSLAGDVGYALKPQHF
size: NA; V: TRBV5-1; CDR3: CASSLDRGRRPLHF
size: NA; V: TRBV2; CDR3: CASSDRPGNYEQYF
size: NA; V: TRBV7-3; CDR3: CASSPGTGGSGELFF
size: NA; V: TRBV11-2; CDR3: CASSLPGRSGEQYF
size: NA; V: TRBV4-1; CDR3: CASSQGAGGYTF
size: NA; V: TRBV5-8; CDR3: CASSLLYGSTDTQYF
size: NA; V: TRBV6-1; CDR3: CASSEAWGRENSPLHF
size: NA; V: TRBV3-1/TRBV3-2; CDR3: CASSQVRGYGEKLFF
size: NA; V: TRBV27; CDR3: CASSLNGLSYEQYF
size: NA; V: TRBV19; CDR3: CASMQGVYGYTF
size: NA; V: TRBV6-5; CDR3: CASTPFQGNTEAFF
size: once; V: TRBV2; CDR3: CASSARLAGGLVGVTIQYF
size: NA; V: TRBV3-1/TRBV3-2; CDR3: CASSRLAGTYEQYF
size: NA; V: TRBV5-8; CDR3: CASSLVGVSGNTIYF